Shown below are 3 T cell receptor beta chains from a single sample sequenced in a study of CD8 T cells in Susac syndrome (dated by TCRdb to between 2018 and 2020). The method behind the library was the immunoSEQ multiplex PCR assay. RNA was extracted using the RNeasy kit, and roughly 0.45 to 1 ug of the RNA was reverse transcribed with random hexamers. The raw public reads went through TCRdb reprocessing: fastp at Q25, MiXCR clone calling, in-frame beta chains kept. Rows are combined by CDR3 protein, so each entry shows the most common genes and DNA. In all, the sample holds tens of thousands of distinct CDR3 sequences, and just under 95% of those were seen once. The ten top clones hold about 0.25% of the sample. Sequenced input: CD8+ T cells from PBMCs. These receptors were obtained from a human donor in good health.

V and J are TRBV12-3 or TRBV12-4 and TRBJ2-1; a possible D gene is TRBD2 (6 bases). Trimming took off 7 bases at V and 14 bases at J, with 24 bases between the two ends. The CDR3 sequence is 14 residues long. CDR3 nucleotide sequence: TGTGCCAGCACCTCCTCTCGGGACTCCAGAATTAAGTTCTTC. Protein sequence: CASTSSRDSRIKFF.

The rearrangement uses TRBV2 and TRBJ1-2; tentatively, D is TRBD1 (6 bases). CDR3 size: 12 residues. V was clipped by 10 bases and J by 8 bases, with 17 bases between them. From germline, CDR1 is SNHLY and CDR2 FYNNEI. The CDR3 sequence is CATDEGVEGYTF. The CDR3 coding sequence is TGTGCCACCGACGAGGGGGTGGAGGGCTACACCTTC.

CDR3 region: CASSYLQGSIYGYTF. The CDR3 coding sequence is TGTGCCAGCAGTTATTTACAGGGTTCGATCTATGGCTACACCTTC. The V and J genes are TRBV6-5 and TRBJ1-2; a possible D gene is TRBD1 (6 bases). Germline values: CDR1 MNHEY, CDR2 SVGAGI. The CDR3 is 15 amino acids. The ends were cut back, 3 bases at V and 4 bases at J, with 15 bases in the middle.